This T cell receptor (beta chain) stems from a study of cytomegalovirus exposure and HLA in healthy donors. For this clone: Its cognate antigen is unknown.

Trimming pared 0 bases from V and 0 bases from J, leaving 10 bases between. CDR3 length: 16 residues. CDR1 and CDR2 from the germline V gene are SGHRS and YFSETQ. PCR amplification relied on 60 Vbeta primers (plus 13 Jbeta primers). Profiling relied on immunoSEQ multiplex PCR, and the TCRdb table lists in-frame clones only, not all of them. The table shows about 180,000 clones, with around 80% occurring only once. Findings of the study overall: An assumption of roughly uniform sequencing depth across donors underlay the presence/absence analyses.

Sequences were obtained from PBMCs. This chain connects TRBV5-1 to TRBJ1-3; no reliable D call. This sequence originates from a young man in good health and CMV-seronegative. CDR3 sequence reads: CASSLELQTSGNTIYF. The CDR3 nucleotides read TGCGCCAGCAGCTTGGAATTACAGACCTCTGGAAACACCATATATTTT.